This note documents a single TCR beta chain sequence. Generated by immunoSEQ multiplex PCR, the TCRdb table keeps only in-frame clones and is missing some. Of nearly 8,000 clones in the sample, roughly 70% were seen once. Time point meaning: after neoadjuvant nivolumab, at surgical resection. This entry comes from a study of neoadjuvant anti-PD-1 for oral cavity cancer. The CDR3 has 19 residues. V was shortened by 0 bases and J by 0 bases, with 19 bases between the two germline ends. CDR1 is SGDLS and CDR2 is YYNGEE in the germline V gene. The chain combines TRBV9 with TRBJ1-5; D uncertain. This sample comprised PBMCs, obtained after nivolumab (anti-PD-1) treatment. The clonotype originates from a person between 35 and 79 years old with oral cavity squamous cell carcinoma. The CDR3 DNA sequence: TGTGCCAGCAGCGTAGGAGCCCCTGGAGTGGTCTATAGCAATCAGCCCCAGCATTTT. Translated, it gives CASSVGAPGVVYSNQPQHF.